The sequence of this T cell receptor beta chain was determined in a study of CD8+ T cells in alopecia areata. RNA was isolated and reverse transcribed to cDNA, the sequencing template. Sequencing used immunoSEQ multiplex PCR; TCRdb keeps in-frame clones, though not all of them. The data hold 95,000 to 120,000 clones, with approximately 59% observed a single time. General study points: Between patients, shared TCR sequences were less clear than in mice. This was possibly due in part to HLA diversity in the patient population. Scalp lesions, especially in alopecia totalis/universalis, had higher clonality than normal scalp.

This clone was picked up a small number of times. What it binds is not known. CDR1 is SQVTM and CDR2 is ANQGSEA in the germline V gene. Trimming left V 3 bases short and J 0 bases short, with 12 bases between. CDR3 length equals 15 residues. The chain carries TRBV29-1 and TRBJ2-1; D ambiguous. Sequencing used CD8+ T cells sorted from blood. The receptor's source is a human donor in good health. CDR3 region: CSVDHSPSSYNEQFF. In DNA form, the CDR3 reads TGCAGCGTTGATCACAGCCCCAGCTCCTACAATGAGCAGTTCTTC.